The source of this TCR beta chain is a study of blood T cells in healthy people across ages. The germline gives CDR1 KGHSH, CDR2 LQKENI. The CDR3 runs to 19 residues. It was with a sample-barcoded 5' primer and a J-beta primer mix that a second PCR of roughly 6 to 11 cycles was run. Per-sample output comprised a minimum of 2.5 million paired-end reads containing CDR3. TCRdb re-called the 5' RACE reads with MiXCR, one entry per CDR3 protein. The table lists approximately 940,000 distinct CDR3 sequences, roughly 52% of them singletons, with under 15% in the top ten. Study observations and caveats: Diversity estimates from one million T cells were considered underestimates.

This clonotype appeared a single time. The antigen remains undetermined. At one of its ends the junction is not consistent with the germline gene, which may arise from a read error. The TCR originated in a man in his thirties or forties in good health. The sequenced sample was blood. The chain carries TRBV18 and TRBJ2-7; 8 nucleotides align to TRBD1. The assigned J gene may be wrong: the sequence end matches TRBJ2-5 better. The CDR3 nucleotides read TGTGCCAGCCCACCACCGATGGGACAGGAATCTCTCCCAATCCGGACCCAGTACTTC. Protein sequence: CASPPPMGQESLPIRTQYF.